What follows are 23 T cell receptor beta chains derived from one specimen sequenced in a study of naive and memory T cell subsets (dated by TCRdb to about 2017). The receptor library was made with UMI-ligation and nested PCR. For sequencing, an Illumina MiSeq was employed. The beta constant-region primer was an equimolar mix of two oligonucleotides covering both TRBC1 and TRBC2. TCRdb reanalyzed the raw reads on its own, using fastp at Q25 for trimming and MiXCR for clone calling, and kept in-frame beta chains. Every entry covers one CDR3 protein and lists the most common genes and DNA from its rows. This sample is represented by approximately 85,000 distinct CDR3 sequences; about 6.5% of them were singletons. The ten largest clones add up to about 1.6% of the sample. The sample was central memory CD4+ T cells from blood. Reading the label with the study, this specimen's cell subset or site is: central memory, CD45RA- CD27+. These receptors came from a human donor in good health.

This chain joins TRBV3-1 and TRBJ1-5; D is unresolved. The V gene's germline CDR1 is LGHDT and CDR2 YNNKEL (reference sequence). The V end was cut by 3 bases, the J end by 5 bases, with 8 bases between. The CDR3 runs to 13 residues. The chain's CDR3 is CASSQTRDQPQHF. In DNA, the CDR3 is TGTGCCAGCAGCCAGACGAGGGATCAGCCCCAGCATTTT.

The sample holds many counts of this clonotype. The chain carries TRBV20-1 and TRBJ1-5; TRBD1 might be the D (5 bases). The CDR3 consists of 13 residues. CDR1 is DFQATT and CDR2 is SNEGSKA in the germline V gene (reference sequence). V dropped 3 bases and J dropped 4 bases, with 10 bases sitting between them. The CDR3 sequence is CSASGTENQPQHF. In DNA, the CDR3 is TGCAGTGCTAGCGGGACGGAGAATCAGCCCCAGCATTTT.

This chain connects TRBV10-3 to TRBJ2-5; D is uncertain. The CDR3 runs to 12 residues. V dropped 11 bases and J dropped 1 base, with 11 bases sitting between them. In germline, CDR1 is ENHRY, CDR2 SYGVKD. The CDR3 DNA reads as TGTGCCGGTGGGGATCCCCAAGAGACCCAGTACTTC. Translated: CAGGDPQETQYF.

This clonotype was observed at least ten times. CDR3 DNA: TGTGCCAGCAGCTCCAGGGGCTCTGGAAACACCATATATTTT. It specifies CASSSRGSGNTIYF. V is TRBV7-2 and J is TRBJ1-3; D possibly corresponds to TRBD1 (6 bases). Germline V CDR1 and CDR2: SGHTA, FQGNSA. The CDR3 is made up of 14 amino acids. V was pared by 4 bases and J by 0 bases, with 7 bases between.

Many counts were recorded for this clonotype. This chain connects TRBV11-1 to TRBJ2-3; 16 bases are shared with TRBD2. The J segment lost 4 bases and the V segment lost 5 bases, leaving 15 bases of the junction unmatched. Germline CDR1 is SGHAT and CDR2 is FQDESV (reference sequence). CDR3 length: 20 residues. As DNA, the CDR3 is TGTGCCAGCAGCGGGATACCGGGACTAGCGGGAGGGCCAAGTGCAGATACGCAGTATTTT. Translating it yields CASSGIPGLAGGPSADTQYF.

This clonotype was recorded a few times. The genes are TRBV24-1 and TRBJ2-7; D is ambiguous. This CDR3 is 13 amino acids long. Germline CDR1 and CDR2: KGHDR and SFDVKD. Trimming took off 9 bases at V and 7 bases at J, with 18 bases between the two ends. The CDR3 sequence is CATSAAGLGEQYF. CDR3 in DNA: TGTGCCACCTCGGCAGCCGGGTTGGGGGAGCAGTACTTC.

This clonotype appeared a few times. The gene calls are TRBV20-1 and TRBJ2-7; 7 bases fit TRBD1. Unmatched junction bases numbered 7, after V lost 5 bases and J lost 0 bases. CDR3 length: 14 residues. The germline CDR1 and CDR2 sequences are DFQATT and SNEGSKA (reference sequence). The CDR3 sequence is CSAGLQGPSYEQYF. CDR3 bases: TGCAGTGCTGGATTACAGGGGCCCTCCTACGAGCAGTACTTC.

There are many counts of this clonotype. The V and J genes are TRBV12-3 or TRBV12-4 and TRBJ2-7, with D unresolved. The CDR3 consists of 14 residues. V lost 0 bases, J lost 3 bases, and 9 bases lay in between. CDR3 amino acids: CASSLARIHYEQYF. In DNA form, the CDR3 reads TGTGCCAGCAGTTTAGCCAGGATTCACTACGAGCAGTACTTC.

This clonotype was observed a handful of times. The chain couples TRBV7-8 to TRBJ2-1, with a weak D call TRBD1 (6 bases). Trimming shortened V by 5 bases and J by 2 bases, and 10 bases separated the two germline ends. This CDR3 has 14 residues. CDR1 is SGHVS and CDR2 is FQNEAQ in the germline V gene. The CDR3 sequence: CASSEQGTYNEQFF. CDR3 DNA: TGTGCCAGCAGCGAACAGGGAACCTACAATGAGCAGTTCTTC.

The genes are TRBV3-1 and TRBJ2-4; no clear D gene. Germline-derived CDR1 and CDR2 are LGHDT and YNNKEL (reference sequence). This CDR3 spans 12 amino acids. V lost 0 bases, J lost 11 bases, and 8 bases lay in between. The CDR3 reads CASSQDAGFQYF. In DNA form, the CDR3 reads TGTGCCAGCAGCCAAGACGCAGGCTTTCAGTACTTC.

This clonotype came up many times. The rearrangement uses TRBV5-6 and TRBJ1-2; a possible D gene is TRBD1 (6 bases). This CDR3 contains 14 residues. The V gene lost 0 bases and the J gene lost 8 bases, with 14 bases spanning the gap. The germline V gene encodes CDR1 SGHDT and CDR2 YYEEEE. The CDR3 sequence is CASSLVAGEGGYTF. The CDR3, as DNA: TGTGCCAGCAGCTTGGTGGCAGGGGAGGGCGGCTACACCTTC.

This clonotype has ten or more counts. The V call is TRBV27, the J call TRBJ2-4, with 9 positions matching TRBD1. V was clipped by 5 bases and J by 7 bases; unmatched bases: 9. This CDR3 region has 15 residues. CDR1 is MNHEY and CDR2 is SMNVEV in the germline V gene (reference sequence). DNA for the CDR3: TGTGCCAGCAGTCGGCCGGGACAGGGAACGAACATTCAGTACTTC. This codes for CASSRPGQGTNIQYF.

This clonotype showed up many times. This chain joins TRBV7-3 and TRBJ2-5; the match to TRBD2 covers 11 bases. With V trimmed by 1 base and J by 2 bases, 6 bases remained unmatched. This CDR3 comprises 17 residues. Germline V gene lookup returns CDR1 SGHTA and CDR2 FQGTGA. The CDR3 reads CASSLIAGGLVQETQYF. The CDR3 nucleotides read TGTGCCAGCAGCTTAATAGCGGGGGGGCTTGTTCAAGAGACCCAGTACTTC.

This rearrangement joins TRBV9 to TRBJ2-3; D not resolved. CDR1 and CDR2 from the germline V gene are SGDLS and YYNGEE. The CDR3 is 16 residues long. V was cut by 4 bases and J by 6 bases, with 21 bases left in between. The CDR3 DNA reads as TGTGCCAGCAGCTGGTCTGACTCCGTGGTGTCTGATACGCAGTATTTT. This translates into CASSWSDSVVSDTQYF. Complete variable domain (other parts from reference TRBV9 and TRBJ2-3): DSGVTQTPKHLITATGQRVTLRCSPRSGDLSVYWYQQSLDQGLQFLIQYYNGEERAKGNILERFSAQQFPDLHSELNLSSLELGDSALYFCASSWSDSVVSDTQYFGPGTRLTVL.

The chain links TRBV30 to TRBJ1-6; D remains ambiguous. The V end was cut by 3 bases, the J end by 9 bases, with 12 bases between. This CDR3 comprises 13 residues. From germline, CDR1 is GTSNPN and CDR2 SVGIG (reference sequence). CDR3 region: CAWSAATRSPLHF. CDR3 in DNA: TGTGCCTGGAGCGCCGCGACTCGTTCACCCCTCCACTTT.

The chain combines TRBV7-2 with TRBJ2-3, with D perhaps matching TRBD2 (6 bases). Between the trimmed V and J ends, which lost 2 bases and 1 base, there was a span of 16 bases. Germline CDR1 reads SGHTA; CDR2 reads FQGNSA. This CDR3 is built from 17 residues. CDR3 bases: TGTGCCAGCAGCTTAAGGGGACTCTCAACCCGCACAGATACGCAGTATTTT. Translating gives CASSLRGLSTRTDTQYF.

This clonotype was detected a few times. This rearrangement joins TRBV30 to TRBJ2-7; D uncertain. CDR1 and CDR2 from the germline V gene are GTSNPN and SVGIG (reference sequence). The V and J ends lost 3 bases and 0 bases respectively, with 9 bases between them. This CDR3 has 13 residues. In DNA, the CDR3 is TGTGCCTGGAGGCCTCCTATCTCCTACGAGCAGTACTTC. This encodes CAWRPPISYEQYF.

This chain joins TRBV12-3 or TRBV12-4 and TRBJ1-1; D not certain. This CDR3 is 13 amino acids long. V gave up 3 bases and J gave up 12 bases, with 17 bases separating them. The CDR3 DNA reads TGTGCCAGCAGTTTTATCAAAAATGATCCGACTTTCTTT. Its translation: CASSFIKNDPTFF.

For this clonotype: With a much larger clone just one base away, this may be a read error. The V and J genes are TRBV12-3 or TRBV12-4 and TRBJ1-2; 7 bases align to TRBD1. The CDR3 contains 16 residues. V was clipped by 6 bases and J by 7 bases; unmatched bases: 17. The CDR3 nucleotides are TGTGCCAGCAGGCAACGGGGACAGCCAATTTATGCTGGCTACACCTTC. It encodes CASRQRGQPIYAGYTF.

The gene calls are TRBV5-4 and TRBJ2-7; D is uncertain. V was clipped by 0 bases and J by 0 bases, with 10 bases between them. From germline, CDR1 is SGHNT and CDR2 YYREEE (reference sequence). The CDR3 loop spans 15 amino acids. The CDR3 protein is CASSLGAGSSYEQYF. The DNA for the CDR3 is TGTGCCAGCAGCTTGGGGGCCGGTAGCTCCTACGAGCAGTACTTC.

This clonotype has more than one count but fewer than ten. The gene calls are TRBV20-1 and TRBJ2-7, with 7 bases identical to TRBD1. V lost 6 bases, J lost 5 bases, and 22 bases stayed unmatched. Germline lookup yields CDR1 DFQATT and CDR2 SNEGSKA (reference sequence). This CDR3 region has 17 residues. The CDR3 protein is CSAGDSFLPPPKNEQYF. For the CDR3, the DNA is TGCAGTGCCGGGGACAGTTTCCTTCCTCCCCCAAAAAACGAGCAGTACTTC.

This clonotype has a count of ten or more. This chain connects TRBV20-1 to TRBJ1-1, with 9 bases that match TRBD1. The CDR3 extends over 15 amino acids. Germline assignment: CDR1 DFQATT and CDR2 SNEGSKA (reference sequence). With V trimmed by 6 bases and J by 0 bases, 8 bases remained unmatched. CDR3 residues: CSAPGQGTMNTEAFF. CDR3 nucleotides: TGCAGTGCACCTGGACAGGGGACCATGAACACTGAAGCTTTCTTT.

The sample holds a few counts of this clonotype. The chain joins TRBV6-2 or TRBV6-3 to TRBJ2-5; 10 nucleotides match TRBD1. The ends lost 6 bases at V and 1 base at J; junction bases unmatched: 5. The length of the CDR3 is 15 residues. Germline V gene data show CDR1 as MNHEY and CDR2 as SVGEGT. CDR3 residues: CASRRQGATQETQYF. CDR3 nucleotides: TGTGCCAGCAGACGACAGGGGGCTACCCAAGAGACCCAGTACTTC.